The next 10 T cell receptor beta chains were all read from a single sample in a study of T cell changes during pregnancy in multiple sclerosis. The repertoire was sequenced with immunoSEQ multiplex PCR; TCRdb's copy has only in-frame clones and lacks some. The data show tens of thousands of clones, about 92% seen once. This specimen consisted of peripheral blood, obtained in the third trimester of pregnancy. These TCRs come from a female donor in good health, enrolled as a control in a pregnancy study.

The gene calls are TRBV28 and TRBJ2-7, with 15 bases identical to TRBD2. The CDR3 is 15 amino acids. Germline CDR1 is MDHEN and CDR2 is SYDVKM. V shed 8 bases and J 4 bases; nucleotides not matched to a gene: 6. CDR3 protein: CASGGLAGGLYEQYF. The CDR3 DNA reads TGTGCCAGCGGGGGACTAGCGGGAGGTTTGTACGAGCAGTACTTC.

This chain joins TRBV11-2 and TRBJ2-1, with 14 bases matching TRBD2. CDR1 and CDR2 from the germline V gene are SGHAT and FQNNGV. The V segment lost 1 base and the J segment 2 bases; nucleotides outside the gene matches: 7. The CDR3 spans 19 residues. CDR3: CASSLAYGTSGRPYNEQFF. The CDR3 nucleotides are TGTGCCAGCAGCTTAGCTTACGGGACTAGCGGGAGACCCTACAATGAGCAGTTCTTC. The whole variable domain, remainder taken from reference TRBV11-2 and TRBJ2-1, is EAGVAQSPRYKIIEKRQSVAFWCNPISGHATLYWYQQILGQGPKLLIQFQNNGVVDDSQLPKDRFSAERLKGVDSTLKIQPAKLEDSAVYLCASSLAYGTSGRPYNEQFFGPGTRLTVL.

V gene TRBV6-1 combines with J gene TRBJ1-6, with 8 positions matching TRBD1. V trimming: 7 bases; J trimming: 8 bases; junction bases outside the gene matches: 1. CDR3 length equals 12 residues. CDR1 and CDR2 from the germline V gene are MNHNS and SASEGT. For the CDR3, the DNA is TGTGCCAGCAAACAGGGGGATTCACCCCTCCACTTT. Translation gives CASKQGDSPLHF.

The rearrangement uses TRBV19 and TRBJ1-1; D uncertain. The V gene's germline CDR1 is LNHDA and CDR2 SQIVND (reference sequence). V lost 4 bases and J lost 5, with 14 bases in between. The CDR3 extends over 14 amino acids. The CDR3 here is CASSTRTLGTEAFF. DNA of the CDR3: TGTGCCAGTAGTACGAGGACTCTCGGTACTGAAGCTTTCTTT.

This chain joins TRBV18 and TRBJ2-5; possibly TRBD1 for D (5 bases). CDR1 is KGHSH, CDR2 LQKENI, per germline. Trimming removed 2 bases from V and 1 base from J, with 11 bases in between. The CDR3 is 15 amino acids. The CDR3 protein is CASSPRTLFQETQYF. In DNA, the CDR3 is TGTGCCAGCTCACCAAGGACACTTTTCCAAGAGACCCAGTACTTC.

This sequence joins TRBV5-1 and TRBJ2-1; D gene uncertain. Per the germline V gene, CDR1 is SGHRS and CDR2 is YFSETQ. Between the trimmed V and J ends, which lost 0 bases and 2 bases, there was a span of 24 bases. The CDR3 runs 20 residues. CDR3 loop: CASSLAPVESVSRTYNEQFF. CDR3 in DNA: TGCGCCAGCAGCTTGGCCCCCGTGGAGAGTGTCAGCCGAACCTACAATGAGCAGTTCTTC.

The chain is built from TRBV5-8 and TRBJ2-3; D might be TRBD1 (6 bases). This CDR3 has 14 residues. CDR1 is SGHTS and CDR2 is YDEGEE in the germline V gene. Trimming took 1 base from V and 5 from J, leaving 11 bases between them. The CDR3 coding sequence is TGTGCCAGCAGCTTGTCCAGGGGAGTAGATACGCAGTATTTT. Amino acid sequence: CASSLSRGVDTQYF.

In nucleotides, the CDR3 is TGTGCCAGCAGTGCAAGACAGGGGGCGGAGGAAAAACTGTTTTTT. As protein: CASSARQGAEEKLFF. This chain connects TRBV28 to TRBJ1-4; 10 bases match TRBD1. Trimming cost V 5 bases and J 8 bases; bases outside gene matches: 8. The germline V gene encodes CDR1 MDHEN and CDR2 SYDVKM. The CDR3 is made up of 15 amino acids. The variable domain in full, completed from reference TRBV28 and TRBJ1-4, reads DVKVTQSSRYLVKRTGEKVFLECVQDMDHENMFWYRQDPGLGLRLIYFSYDVKMKEKGDIPEGYSVSREKKERFSLILESASTNQTSMYLCASSARQGAEEKLFFGSGTQLSVL.

This sequence joins TRBV29-1 and TRBJ1-2, with 12 bases fitting TRBD1. V trimming: 6 bases; J trimming: 1 base; junction bases outside the gene matches: 9. CDR1 and CDR2 (germline): SQVTM, ANQGSEA. The CDR3 totals 16 residues. The DNA for the CDR3 is TGCAGCGTGGACGGGACAGGGGGCGATGATAACTATGGCTACACCTTC. This encodes CSVDGTGGDDNYGYTF.

The V call is TRBV4-1, the J call TRBJ2-1; TRBD2 is a possible D gene (6 bases). The V end was cut by 1 base, the J end by 9 bases, with 34 bases between. Germline CDR1 is MGHRA and CDR2 is YSYEKL. The CDR3 totals 21 residues. CDR3 DNA: TGCGCCAGCAGCCAAGGCTTAGCTATTTTCCGGGACTCGCCCCGAAGGAGTGAGCAGTTCTTC. Protein: CASSQGLAIFRDSPRRSEQFF.